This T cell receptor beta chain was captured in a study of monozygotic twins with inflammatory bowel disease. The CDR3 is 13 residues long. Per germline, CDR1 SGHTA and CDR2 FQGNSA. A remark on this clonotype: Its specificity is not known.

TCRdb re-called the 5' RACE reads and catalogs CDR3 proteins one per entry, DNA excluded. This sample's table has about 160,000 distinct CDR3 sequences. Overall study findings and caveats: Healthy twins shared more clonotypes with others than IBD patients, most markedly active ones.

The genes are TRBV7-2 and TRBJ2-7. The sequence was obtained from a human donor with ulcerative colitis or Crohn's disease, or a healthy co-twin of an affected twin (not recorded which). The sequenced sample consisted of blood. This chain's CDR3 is CASSLGRTYEQYF.